The next 25 T cell receptor beta chains were all read from a single sample in a study of blood T cell repertoires in COVID-19. Repertoires were generated with immunoSEQ multiplex PCR, while TCRdb's copy carries only in-frame clones and drops some. The top ten hold 0.9% to 1% of the sample, which has 250,000 to 300,000 clones, roughly nine tenths seen once. Sequencing was carried out using peripheral blood. The source of these receptors is a woman aged 40 to 50 who had recovered from COVID-19.

The chain is built from TRBV9 and TRBJ2-2, with D perhaps matching TRBD2 (6 bases). Germline values: CDR1 SGDLS, CDR2 YYNGEE. CDR3 length: 17 amino acids. V shed 0 bases and J shed 7 bases, with 19 bases lying between them. The DNA for the CDR3 is TGTGCCAGCAGCGTAGAACCTAGCGACACAGGAGGCGGGGAGCTGTTTTTT. It translates to CASSVEPSDTGGGELFF.

The chain combines TRBV12-3 or TRBV12-4 with TRBJ2-1, with D possibly being TRBD2 (6 bases). The CDR3 runs to 13 residues. The germline V and J ends were trimmed by 3 bases and 7 bases, with 10 bases remaining between them. Here the CDR3 reads CASSFGGENEQFF. In nucleotides, the CDR3 is TGTGCCAGCAGTTTCGGAGGGGAAAATGAGCAGTTCTTC.

This chain joins TRBV18 and TRBJ2-6; D perhaps matches TRBD2 (6 bases). Germline V gene data show CDR1 as KGHSH and CDR2 as LQKENI. Trimming cost V 3 bases and J 4 bases, with 22 bases left between them. The length of the CDR3 is 19 residues. CDR3 coding DNA: TGTGCCAGCTCACCTTCAAATCGTGGGGCGGGGTTCGGGGCCAACGTCCTGACTTTC. Its translation is CASSPSNRGAGFGANVLTF.

Only one count was recorded for this clone. The V gene is TRBV19, the J gene TRBJ2-5; TRBD1 matches at 8 bases. The junction had 12 bases not matched to a gene; V was cut back by 1 base and J by 5 bases. Germline V gives CDR1 LNHDA, CDR2 SQIVND (reference sequence). The CDR3 is made up of 17 amino acids. DNA of the CDR3: TGTGCCAGTAGTATAGTAGTCGGGACAGGAACGAGGGAGACCCAGTACTTC. Amino acid sequence: CASSIVVGTGTRETQYF. The variable domain in full, with the rest retrieved from reference TRBV19 and TRBJ2-5, is DGGITQSPKYLFRKEGQNVTLSCEQNLNHDAMYWYRQDPGQGLRLIYYSQIVNDFQKGDIAEGYSVSREKKESFPLTVTSAQKNPTAFYLCASSIVVGTGTRETQYFGPGTRLLVL.

The chain couples TRBV5-1 to TRBJ2-5; 7 bases agree with TRBD2. This CDR3 contains 15 residues. CDR1 and CDR2 from the germline V gene are SGHRS and YFSETQ. Trimming cost V 7 bases and J 3 bases; bases outside gene matches: 12. Here the CDR3 reads CASSSGGGPKETQYF. CDR3 DNA sequence: TGCGCCAGCTCTTCGGGGGGAGGGCCGAAAGAGACCCAGTACTTC.

The J gene is TRBJ1-4, the V gene TRBV6-1, with 9 bases aligning to TRBD1. The CDR3 covers 13 residues. Germline CDR1 reads MNHNS; CDR2 reads SASEGT. V lost 1 base and J lost 12; bases outside the gene matches: 3. CDR3 DNA sequence: TGTGCCAGCAGTGAAGGCCGGGACAGGGAACTGTTTTTT. Translating gives CASSEGRDRELFF.

CDR3 in amino acids: CASSLAAANTEAFF. The CDR3 region has the DNA TGTGCCAGCAGCTTGGCCGCGGCTAACACTGAAGCTTTCTTT. V and J are TRBV5-5 and TRBJ1-1; no clear D. Trimming stripped 0 bases from V and 2 bases from J, with 8 bases between. Germline loops: CDR1 SGHKS, CDR2 YYEKEE (reference sequence). The CDR3 runs 14 residues.

This sequence joins TRBV11-3 and TRBJ2-7; TRBD1 agrees at 11 bases. CDR3 length: 17 amino acids. After removal of 2 bases from V and 2 bases from J, the junction contained 8 bases not matched to a gene. Germline lookup yields CDR1 SGHNT and CDR2 YENEEA. The CDR3 protein is CASSLKRGQGVPYEQYF. DNA of the CDR3: TGTGCCAGCAGCTTAAAAAGGGGACAGGGGGTACCCTACGAGCAGTACTTC.

This chain uses TRBV28 with TRBJ2-1; TRBD2 agrees at 10 bases. Trimming removed 3 bases from V and 7 bases from J; junction bases left unmatched: 6. This CDR3 comprises 15 residues. Germline V gene lookup returns CDR1 MDHEN and CDR2 SYDVKM. The CDR3 region has the DNA TGTGCCAGCAGTTTCCCTAGCGGGAGAAGTAATGAGCAGTTCTTC. Its translation is CASSFPSGRSNEQFF.

This clone appeared a single time. V and J are TRBV5-4 and TRBJ1-1, with 8 bases fitting TRBD1. In germline, CDR1 is SGHNT, CDR2 YYREEE (reference sequence). V lost 5 bases and J lost 10; bases outside the gene matches: 10. This CDR3 is built from 13 residues. CDR3 residues: CASRQDRDGGAFF. The CDR3 bases are TGTGCCAGCAGACAGGACAGGGATGGGGGAGCTTTCTTT.

This clone was seen a handful of times. This chain uses TRBV5-6 with TRBJ2-7; 10 bases are a match to TRBD1. V gave up 0 bases and J gave up 2 bases; unmatched junction bases: 2. This CDR3 has 15 residues. Germline values: CDR1 SGHDT, CDR2 YYEEEE. CDR3 region: CASSLAGTGAYEQYF. DNA of the CDR3: TGTGCCAGCAGCTTGGCCGGGACAGGGGCCTACGAGCAGTACTTC.

The CDR3 nucleotides read TGTGCCAGTATCCCAAAGGAGCCGGTCGGATTGAGGGAACCGAACACTGAAGCTTTCTTT. It encodes CASIPKEPVGLREPNTEAFF. The V call is TRBV19, the J call TRBJ1-1; D uncertain. CDR1 LNHDA and CDR2 SQIVND come from the germline V gene (reference sequence). The V end was cut by 7 bases, the J end by 1 base, with 31 bases between. The CDR3 has 20 amino acids.

The chain links TRBV4-2 to TRBJ1-2; unclear D gene. CDR1 and CDR2 (germline): LGHNA, YNFKEQ. This CDR3 contains 12 residues. V dropped 0 bases and J dropped 5 bases, with 4 bases sitting between them. Written as DNA, the CDR3 is TGTGCCAGCAGCCAAGAGTCTTATGGCTACACCTTC. This codes for CASSQESYGYTF.

The chain employs TRBV9 and TRBJ2-5; TRBD2 is a possible D gene (6 bases). This CDR3 has 13 residues. Trimming took 3 bases from V and 5 from J, leaving 11 bases between them. Looked up from germline, CDR1 is SGDLS and CDR2 is YYNGEE. The DNA for the CDR3 is TGTGCCAGCAGCGGGGGGGTGTGGGAGACCCAGTACTTC. Translated: CASSGGVWETQYF. The full variable domain, its missing parts supplied by reference TRBV9 and TRBJ2-5, is DSGVTQTPKHLITATGQRVTLRCSPRSGDLSVYWYQQSLDQGLQFLIQYYNGEERAKGNILERFSAQQFPDLHSELNLSSLELGDSALYFCASSGGVWETQYFGPGTRLLVL.

V gene TRBV5-6 combines with J gene TRBJ1-4; 11 bases map to TRBD1. The CDR3 covers 15 residues. Germline values: CDR1 SGHDT, CDR2 YYEEEE. With 4 bases clipped from V and 8 bases from J, the junction kept 7 bases outside the gene matches. The CDR3 DNA reads as TGTGCCAGCAGCGGTGGACAGGGGGCGTCGGAAAAACTGTTTTTT. Its protein product is CASSGGQGASEKLFF.

The J gene is TRBJ2-7, the V gene TRBV7-9; 7 bases line up with TRBD2. CDR3 length: 15 amino acids. J gave up 2 bases and V 4 bases, and 8 bases lay outside the gene matches. Germline V CDR1 and CDR2: SEHNR, FQNEAQ (reference sequence). The CDR3 sequence: CASSSPVAGAYEQYF. In DNA, the CDR3 is TGTGCCAGCAGCTCCCCGGTGGCGGGGGCCTACGAGCAGTACTTC.

V is TRBV18 and J is TRBJ2-1; TRBD2 agrees at 7 bases. Germline V gene lookup returns CDR1 KGHSH and CDR2 LQKENI. This CDR3 is built from 13 residues. The trim removed 7 bases at V and 4 bases at J, leaving 4 bases unmatched. CDR3 protein: CASWSSGYNEQFF. CDR3 nucleotide sequence: TGTGCCAGCTGGTCTAGCGGTTACAATGAGCAGTTCTTC.

The rearrangement uses TRBV6-5 and TRBJ2-7, with 7 bases matching TRBD1. Per the germline V gene, CDR1 is MNHEY and CDR2 is SVGAGI. After removal of 3 bases from V and 5 bases from J, the junction contained 7 bases not matched to a gene. The CDR3 sequence is 14 residues long. In nucleotides, the CDR3 is TGTGCCAGCAGTTATAACAGGGGTGACCACGAGCAGTACTTC. Protein product: CASSYNRGDHEQYF.

V usage is TRBV6-5 and J usage is TRBJ1-1; perhaps TRBD1 as D (6 bases). The ends were cut back, 4 bases at V and 5 bases at J, with 11 bases in the middle. Germline V gives CDR1 MNHEY, CDR2 SVGAGI. The CDR3 length is 13 residues. CDR3 bases: TGTGCCAGCAGTTTAACAGGGTTTACTGAAGCTTTCTTT. Encoded protein: CASSLTGFTEAFF.

V gene TRBV19 combines with J gene TRBJ2-7, with 10 bases aligning to TRBD2. The CDR3 is 16 amino acids. CDR1 is LNHDA, CDR2 SQIVND, per germline (reference sequence). The V gene end was trimmed by 6 bases and the J gene end by 2 bases; junction bases not matched to a gene: 10. In DNA form, the CDR3 reads TGTGCCAGTAGCAAAACGACTAGCGGGTCGCCCTACGAGCAGTACTTC. This sequence encodes CASSKTTSGSPYEQYF.

The gene calls are TRBV4-2 and TRBJ2-7, with TRBD2 matching 10 bases. The ends lost 1 base at V and 4 bases at J; junction bases unmatched: 16. The CDR3 runs to 19 residues. Germline lookup yields CDR1 LGHNA and CDR2 YNFKEQ. CDR3 sequence: CASSQVSPSVAGGLYEQYF. CDR3 nucleotide sequence: TGTGCCAGCAGCCAAGTGTCCCCATCTGTAGCGGGAGGTTTGTACGAGCAGTACTTC.

The chain carries TRBV6-4 and TRBJ2-1; D may be TRBD2 (6 bases). The CDR3 length is 15 residues. The germline CDR1 and CDR2 sequences are MRHNA and SNTAGT. V lost 2 bases to trimming and J lost 4 bases, with 12 bases between them. CDR3 region: CASSDGIAEYNEQFF. The DNA for the CDR3 is TGTGCCAGCAGTGACGGGATAGCGGAATACAATGAGCAGTTCTTC.

The DNA of the CDR3 is TGTGCCAGCAGTCATGGACAGGGTTACTACGAGCAGTACTTC. It encodes CASSHGQGYYEQYF. V is TRBV25-1 and J is TRBJ2-7; TRBD1 matches at 8 bases. CDR3 length equals 14 residues. Germline CDR1 reads MGHDK; CDR2 reads SYGVNS. After removal of 5 bases from V and 3 bases from J, the junction contained 6 bases not matched to a gene.

J is TRBJ2-7 and V is TRBV7-8, with a tentative D call TRBD2 (7 bases). The V gene's germline CDR1 is SGHVS and CDR2 FQNEAQ. The V gene lost 6 bases and the J gene lost 5 bases, with 20 bases spanning the gap. This CDR3 has 15 amino acids. CDR3 region: CASRYRGRGTDEQYF. The CDR3 DNA sequence: TGTGCCAGCAGATACCGTGGGAGGGGGACGGACGAGCAGTACTTC.

The chain couples TRBV30 to TRBJ2-3, with D possibly TRBD1 on 6 matching bases. From germline, CDR1 is GTSNPN and CDR2 SVGIG (reference sequence). This CDR3 contains 13 residues. V lost 5 bases, J lost 1 base, and 10 bases lay in between. The CDR3 loop is CAWGPGGTDTQYF. CDR3 coding DNA: TGTGCCTGGGGCCCAGGGGGCACAGATACGCAGTATTTT.